The 3 T cell receptor beta chains reported below all come from one sample, sequenced in a study of blood T cell repertoires in COVID-19. The method was immunoSEQ multiplex PCR; TCRdb's version includes in-frame clones alone and lacks a portion of them. The sample consists of around 37,000 clones, about 88% of them appearing once. Material: peripheral blood. The receptors come from a human donor in a cohort sampled during active COVID-19.

The rearrangement uses TRBV29-1 and TRBJ1-1; D may be TRBD1 (5 bases). Between the trimmed V and J ends, which lost 6 bases and 6 bases, there was a span of 14 bases. CDR3 size: 12 residues. The germline CDR1 and CDR2 sequences are SQVTM and ANQGSEA. CDR3 nucleotide sequence: TGCAGCGTCGGCAGGGAGGGCGCTGAAGCTTTCTTT. Residues: CSVGREGAEAFF.

The chain is built from TRBV25-1 and TRBJ1-1; D gene unclear. Germline V gives CDR1 MGHDK, CDR2 SYGVNS. The germline V and J ends were trimmed by 6 bases and 5 bases, with 13 bases remaining between them. This CDR3 is 13 amino acids long. The DNA of the CDR3 is TGTGCCAGCAGATTTCAAGCGGAGACTGAAGCTTTCTTT. This translates into CASRFQAETEAFF.

The DNA of the CDR3 is TGTGCCAGCAGCCCCAGTGGGCAGGGGAGTTACGAGCAGTACTTC. It codes for CASSPSGQGSYEQYF. V usage is TRBV9 and J usage is TRBJ2-7; TRBD1 might be the D (6 bases). From germline, CDR1 is SGDLS and CDR2 YYNGEE. The CDR3 runs to 15 residues. The germline V and J ends were trimmed by 4 bases and 4 bases, with 18 bases remaining between them.